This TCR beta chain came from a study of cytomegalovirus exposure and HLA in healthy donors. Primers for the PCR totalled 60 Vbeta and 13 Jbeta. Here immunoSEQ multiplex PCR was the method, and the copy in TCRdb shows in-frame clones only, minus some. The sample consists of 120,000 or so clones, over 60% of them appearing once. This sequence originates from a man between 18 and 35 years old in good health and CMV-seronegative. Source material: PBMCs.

The CDR3 spells CASSMQAGELFF. In DNA, the CDR3 is TGTGCCAGTAGTATGCAGGCCGGGGAGCTGTTTTTT. The chain carries TRBV19 and TRBJ2-2; unclear D gene. CDR1 and CDR2 from the germline V gene are LNHDA and SQIVND (reference sequence). The CDR3 is 12 amino acids. Trimming took off 3 bases at V and 6 bases at J, with 5 bases between the two ends. The full variable domain, rest sourced from reference TRBV19 and TRBJ2-2, is DGGITQSPKYLFRKEGQNVTLSCEQNLNHDAMYWYRQDPGQGLRLIYYSQIVNDFQKGDIAEGYSVSREKKESFPLTVTSAQKNPTAFYLCASSMQAGELFFGEGSRLTVL.